This T cell receptor (beta chain) stems from a study of blood T cells in healthy people across ages. PBMCs were isolated at a quantity of at least 6.5 million per sample. The CDR3 loop spans 16 amino acids. V lost 2 bases to trimming and J lost 0 bases; unmatched junction nucleotides: 4. Germline V gene data show CDR1 as SGHKS and CDR2 as YYEKEE (reference sequence). With a J-beta primer mix and a sample-barcoded 5' primer, a second PCR ran about 6 to 11 cycles. Every single cDNA molecule received a tag from a template-switch adaptor with 12 random nucleotides. TCRdb redid the calling of the 5' RACE reads with MiXCR, one entry per CDR3 protein. This sample has more than 1,000,000 distinct CDR3 sequences, with roughly a quarter found just once. The same data also contributed to another study, on T cells of mothers and their children. From that report: All donors were healthy and Caucasian; they were a few mothers and their six children. For unrelated pairs as for related ones, thymic selection shapes TCR recombination output similarly.

Material for sequencing was blood. The sequence was collected from a girl aged 2 to 10 in good health. The chain combines TRBV5-5 with TRBJ2-2; TRBD1 matches at 7 bases. The CDR3 is CASSFVTGPNTGELFF. The CDR3 coding sequence is TGTGCCAGCAGCTTCGTGACAGGGCCGAACACCGGGGAGCTGTTTTTT.